The next 30 T cell receptor beta chains were all read from a single sample in a study of shared clonotypes between healthy human individuals (TCRdb year 2020). Library method: the immunoSEQ multiplex PCR assay. Entries here come from immuneACCESS through TCRdb and include only in-frame sequences with V and J called. Some clones fail to appear in such tables; in the studies checked, an unresolved V gene covers under half of the shortfall, and the cause of the remainder is unknown. A total of fewer than 600,000 clones appear in this sample, about four fifths of them only once. About 13% of the sample rests with the top ten. The sequencing sample was made of PBMCs. The receptors originated from a woman between 35 and 50 years old in good health. Some clones in this sample may be carry-over from other donors' samples.

This chain joins TRBV27 and TRBJ2-3, with 7 bases fitting TRBD1. The germline CDR1 and CDR2 sequences are MNHEY and SMNVEV (reference sequence). The CDR3 has 16 residues. V trimming: 6 bases; J trimming: 2 bases; junction bases outside the gene matches: 11. The CDR3 bases are TGTGCCAGCAGCTGGGTTAGACAGGGAAACACAGATACGCAGTATTTT. This codes for CASSWVRQGNTDTQYF.

The chain uses TRBV19 and TRBJ2-1; 9 bases agree with TRBD2. Looked up from germline, CDR1 is LNHDA and CDR2 is SQIVND (reference sequence). V lost 1 base to trimming and J lost 9 bases; unmatched junction nucleotides: 19. The CDR3 spans 19 residues. The CDR3 loop reads CASSIAGGSSAGGPVEQFF. The CDR3 DNA reads TGTGCCAGTAGTATAGCCGGGGGTTCCTCGGCGGGAGGGCCCGTTGAGCAGTTCTTC.

There are many counts of this clone. V usage is TRBV6-1 and J usage is TRBJ2-6, with TRBD1 as a possible D gene (6 bases). With 11 bases removed from V and 0 bases from J, the gap between germline ends came to 14 bases. Per germline, CDR1 MNHNS and CDR2 SASEGT. This CDR3 has 15 amino acids. CDR3 DNA: TGTGCCGGTGGACAGTTCGCCTCTGGGGCCAACGTCCTGACTTTC. Its translation: CAGGQFASGANVLTF.

The chain combines TRBV4-2 with TRBJ2-1; no reliable D call. Trimming removed 5 bases from V and 3 bases from J, with 5 bases in between. The CDR3 contains 12 residues. Germline lookup yields CDR1 LGHNA and CDR2 YNFKEQ. This CDR3 is CASSSHYNEQFF. The CDR3 DNA is TGTGCCAGCAGCTCACACTACAATGAGCAGTTCTTC.

The chain links TRBV5-6 to TRBJ1-2; D remains ambiguous. The CDR3 is 13 amino acids. The germline CDR1 and CDR2 sequences are SGHDT and YYEEEE. V dropped 4 bases and J dropped 1 base, with 8 bases sitting between them. CDR3 protein: CASSPEDNYGYTF. The CDR3, as DNA: TGTGCCAGCAGCCCCGAGGATAACTATGGCTACACCTTC.

This sequence joins TRBV4-2 and TRBJ2-5, with D hard to call. The CDR3 is 13 residues long. V was trimmed by 3 bases and J by 2 bases, leaving 7 bases between them. Germline CDR1 LGHNA, CDR2 YNFKEQ. Here the CDR3 DNA reads TGTGCCAGCAGCCAGATAGAGCAAGAGACCCAGTACTTC. It specifies CASSQIEQETQYF.

About this clone: This clone may be a read error of a much larger clone one base away. The sample carries other DNA sequences with the same CDR3. V usage is TRBV20-1 and J usage is TRBJ1-1; D remains unclear. The CDR3 sequence is 11 residues long. Trimming removed 3 bases from V and 1 base from J, with 3 bases in between. Germline assignment: CDR1 DFQATT and CDR2 SNEGSKA (reference sequence). DNA of the CDR3: TGCAGTGCTAGTCAGAACACTGAAGCTTTCTTT. Amino acid sequence: CSASQNTEAFF.

This CDR3 reads CASSSYGRETQYF. The DNA of the CDR3 is TGTGCCAGCAGCTCTTATGGGCGGGAGACCCAGTACTTC. The chain combines TRBV5-8 with TRBJ2-5; D gene uncertain. CDR1 and CDR2 (germline): SGHTS, YDEGEE. Between the trimmed V and J ends, which lost 3 bases and 5 bases, there was a span of 11 bases. The CDR3 is 13 amino acids.

The V and J genes are TRBV10-2 and TRBJ2-7; 13 positions agree with TRBD2. The CDR3 runs 15 residues. Trimming cost V 6 bases and J 3 bases; bases outside gene matches: 5. The germline gives CDR1 WSHSY, CDR2 SAAADI. Written as DNA, the CDR3 is TGCGCCAGCAGGGCCACTAGCGGGAGGGGCTACGAGCAGTACTTC. It translates to CASRATSGRGYEQYF.

The chain links TRBV28 to TRBJ1-1; TRBD1 matches at 7 bases. Germline V gives CDR1 MDHEN, CDR2 SYDVKM. The CDR3 is 13 residues long. V shed 8 bases and J 7 bases; nucleotides not matched to a gene: 10. Written as DNA, the CDR3 is TGTGCCAGCGTCCAGGGGGGGGGTTATGAAGCTTTCTTT. Translating it yields CASVQGGGYEAFF.

The CDR3: CASSSLGQAGGDEQYF. Written as DNA, the CDR3 is TGCGCCAGCAGCTCCTTGGGACAGGCGGGGGGCGACGAGCAGTACTTC. The rearrangement uses TRBV5-1 and TRBJ2-7; D might be TRBD1 or TRBD2, each matching 8 bases. The CDR3 is 16 amino acids. V shed 3 bases and J shed 5 bases, with 21 bases lying between them. The germline gives CDR1 SGHRS, CDR2 YFSETQ.

J is TRBJ2-2 and V is TRBV6-5, with D perhaps TRBD1 (5 bases). CDR1 and CDR2 from the germline V gene are MNHEY and SVGAGI. This CDR3 is built from 14 residues. The chain's CDR3 is CADGLGLCTGELFF. The CDR3 bases are TGTGCGGACGGGTTGGGGCTGTGCACCGGGGAGCTGTTTTTT.

This clone was recorded only once. Mismatch with germline at one junction end may stem from a read error. The chain links TRBV30 to TRBJ1-1; possible D gene TRBD1, 6 bases. The CDR3 extends over 16 amino acids. CDR1 and CDR2 (germline): GTSNPN, SVGIG (reference sequence). Here the CDR3 reads CAWGVQGFVANTEAFF. The CDR3 DNA reads TGTGCCTGGGGTGTTCAGGGGTTTGTTGCGAACACTGAAGCTTTCTTT. Using reference TRBV30 and TRBJ1-1 for the parts outside the CDR3, the full variable domain is SQTIHQWPATLVQPVGSPLSLECTVEGTSNPNLYWYRQAAGRGLQLLFYSVGIGQISSEVPQNLSASRPQDRQFILSSKKLLLSDSGFYLCAWGVQGFVANTEAFFGQGTRLTVV.

The chain joins TRBV9 to TRBJ1-3; TRBD1 is a possible D gene (5 bases). Germline V CDR1 and CDR2: SGDLS, YYNGEE. Between the trimmed V and J ends, which lost 4 bases and 1 base, there was a span of 12 bases. CDR3 length: 15 amino acids. Here the CDR3 reads CASSTSGGSGNTIYF. As DNA, the CDR3 is TGTGCCAGCAGCACAAGTGGGGGGTCTGGAAACACCATATATTTT.

J is TRBJ2-2 and V is TRBV27; TRBD2 aligns across 10 bases. In germline, CDR1 is MNHEY, CDR2 SMNVEV (reference sequence). The CDR3 runs to 19 residues. The trim removed 2 bases at V and 0 bases at J, leaving 9 bases unmatched. CDR3 residues: CASSLVEGTSETNTGELFF. CDR3 sequence (DNA): TGTGCCAGCAGTTTAGTTGAGGGGACTAGCGAGACGAACACCGGGGAGCTGTTTTTT.

The J gene is TRBJ2-5, the V gene TRBV29-1; D uncertain. The V end was cut by 3 bases, the J end by 7 bases, with 12 bases between. CDR3 length: 12 residues. Looked up from germline, CDR1 is SQVTM and CDR2 is ANQGSEA. CDR3 bases: TGCAGCGTTGAGACCGGCAAAGCGACCCAGTACTTC. Amino acid sequence: CSVETGKATQYF.

This chain links TRBV6-5 with TRBJ2-7; D gene unclear. The V and J ends lost 6 bases and 1 base respectively, with 13 bases between them. The CDR3 is 14 amino acids. The germline CDR1 and CDR2 sequences are MNHEY and SVGAGI. The CDR3 nucleotides are TGTGCCAGCAGCCCGACTCGACGGTCCTACGAGCAGTACTTC. As protein: CASSPTRRSYEQYF.

J is TRBJ2-7 and V is TRBV7-8; possibly TRBD1 or TRBD2 for D (5 bases each). Per germline, CDR1 SGHVS and CDR2 FQNEAQ. The CDR3 has 15 amino acids. V was trimmed by 5 bases and J by 0 bases, leaving 14 bases between them. The CDR3 is CASSPRGASSYEQYF. Written as DNA, the CDR3 is TGTGCCAGCAGCCCCCGAGGGGCTAGCTCCTACGAGCAGTACTTC. Together with reference TRBV7-8 and TRBJ2-7, the CDR3 gives the full variable domain: GAGVSQSPRYKVAKRGQDVALRCDPISGHVSLFWYQQALGQGPEFLTYFQNEAQLDKSGLPSDRFFAERPEGSVSTLKIQRTQQEDSAVYLCASSPRGASSYEQYFGPGTRLTVT.

Only a few counts were recorded for this clone. The chain couples TRBV2 to TRBJ1-1, with TRBD1 matching over 10 bases. This CDR3 is built from 15 residues. J gave up 1 base and V 11 bases, and 10 bases lay outside the gene matches. Looked up from germline, CDR1 is SNHLY and CDR2 is FYNNEI. The DNA of the CDR3 is TGTGCCGGAGGGACAGGGGCGTACGAGAACACTGAAGCTTTCTTT. This encodes CAGGTGAYENTEAFF.

The genes are TRBV7-2 and TRBJ2-3; possibly TRBD1 for D (6 bases). The CDR3 extends over 14 amino acids. The V gene's germline CDR1 is SGHTA and CDR2 FQGNSA. Trimming pared 0 bases from V and 4 bases from J, leaving 8 bases between. This CDR3 reads CASSLAAGADTQYF. CDR3 sequence (DNA): TGTGCCAGCAGCTTAGCAGCAGGGGCAGATACGCAGTATTTT.

This chain joins TRBV7-6 and TRBJ2-7; D not certain. Germline V gene sequence: CDR1 SGHVS, CDR2 FNYEAQ. Trimming shortened V by 5 bases and J by 3 bases, and 11 bases separated the two germline ends. The length of the CDR3 is 13 residues. Here the CDR3 DNA reads TGTGCCAGCAGCCCCCATTCGGGCTACGAGCAGTACTTC. Amino acid sequence: CASSPHSGYEQYF.

The chain uses TRBV6-6 and TRBJ2-3, with 7 bases lining up with TRBD2. CDR1 is MNHNY, CDR2 SVGAGI, per germline (reference sequence). Trimming cost V 6 bases and J 6 bases; bases outside gene matches: 12. This CDR3 spans 15 amino acids. CDR3 sequence reads: CASSPSGPPGDTQYF. The CDR3 nucleotides read TGTGCCAGCAGCCCTAGCGGTCCACCAGGGGATACGCAGTATTTT.

V is TRBV28 and J is TRBJ1-6; D perhaps matches TRBD1 (6 bases). CDR3 length equals 15 residues. The V and J ends lost 5 bases and 10 bases respectively, with 18 bases between them. The germline V gene has CDR1 MDHEN and CDR2 SYDVKM. The CDR3 DNA sequence: TGTGCCAGCAGTCCGACAGGAGGAAGAAACTCACCCCTCCACTTT. Encoded protein: CASSPTGGRNSPLHF.

The genes are TRBV28 and TRBJ1-1; D not certain. This CDR3 region has 15 residues. V dropped 6 bases and J dropped 0 bases, with 14 bases sitting between them. CDR1 is MDHEN and CDR2 is SYDVKM in the germline V gene. The CDR3 loop reads CASRMIRLMNTEAFF. CDR3 coding DNA: TGTGCCAGCAGAATGATCCGCCTTATGAACACTGAAGCTTTCTTT.

Notes on this clone: A much larger clone differs by one base, so this may be a read error. The rearrangement joins TRBV18 to TRBJ2-7; 9 bases match TRBD1. CDR1 and CDR2 (germline): KGHSH, LQKENI. Losses at the gene ends were 5 bases for V and 6 bases for J; bases not matched to a gene: 5. The CDR3 contains 13 residues. The chain's CDR3 is CASSAGQGAEQYF. CDR3 nucleotides: TGTGCCAGCTCAGCGGGACAGGGTGCCGAGCAGTACTTC.

This clone was picked up a small number of times. The gene calls are TRBV7-9 and TRBJ1-1; 8 bases line up with TRBD1. Germline V gene lookup returns CDR1 SEHNR and CDR2 FQNEAQ (reference sequence). With 5 bases clipped from V and 7 bases from J, the junction kept 3 bases outside the gene matches. The CDR3 loop spans 12 amino acids. The CDR3 nucleotides are TGTGCCAGCAGCCGGACAGGGATTGAAGCTTTCTTT. This sequence encodes CASSRTGIEAFF.

This sequence joins TRBV7-9 and TRBJ2-7, with 12 bases aligning to TRBD2. The germline gives CDR1 SEHNR, CDR2 FQNEAQ (reference sequence). The CDR3 runs to 15 residues. The ends lost 5 bases at V and 5 bases at J; junction bases unmatched: 7. The CDR3 DNA sequence: TGTGCCAGCAGCACGAGGACTAGCGGGAATCACGAGCAGTACTTC. It codes for CASSTRTSGNHEQYF. The full variable domain, with the rest looked up from reference TRBV7-9 and TRBJ2-7, is DTGVSQNPRHKITKRGQNVTFRCDPISEHNRLYWYRQTLGQGPEFLTYFQNEAQLEKSRLLSDRFSAERPKGSFSTLEIQRTEQGDSAMYLCASSTRTSGNHEQYFGPGTRLTVT.

This clone has just one count. This sample also contains other DNA sequences that code for the same CDR3. V is TRBV4-1 and J is TRBJ1-5; D perhaps matches TRBD1 (6 bases). Germline CDR1 is MGHRA and CDR2 is YSYEKL. The germline V and J ends were trimmed by 0 bases and 4 bases, with 10 bases remaining between them. The CDR3 runs 15 residues. The CDR3 nucleotides read TGCGCCAGCAGCCAAGATGGGGGGCCTAATCAGCCCCAGCATTTT. Amino acids: CASSQDGGPNQPQHF.

The chain has TRBV5-4 and TRBJ1-2; D not resolved. V was pared by 3 bases and J by 5 bases, with 23 bases between. The CDR3 loop spans 17 amino acids. In germline, CDR1 is SGHNT, CDR2 YYREEE (reference sequence). The DNA for the CDR3 is TGTGCCAGCAGCTCCCTCAAGGACGGACTCGACACTTATGGCTACACCTTC. It codes for CASSSLKDGLDTYGYTF.

The CDR3 here is CASSVDRVRGYTF. CDR3 DNA sequence: TGTGCCAGCAGTGTGGACAGGGTGCGTGGCTACACCTTC. The chain joins TRBV28 to TRBJ1-2; 8 bases agree with TRBD1. The CDR3 is made up of 13 amino acids. The J segment lost 7 bases and the V segment lost 5 bases, leaving 6 bases of the junction unmatched. The V gene's germline CDR1 is MDHEN and CDR2 SYDVKM.